This TCR beta chain stems from a study of T cell repertoires in cytomegalovirus infection. Points from the study as a whole: Summed frequency of shared TCR beta families picked out CMV carriers who also had the relevant HLA.

TCRdb analysed the reads with MiXCR anew, one entry per CDR3 protein. This table holds some 800,000 distinct CDR3 sequences, 30% to 35% found once. This clonotype was picked up a small number of times. Its antigen is not identified. The V and J ends lost 2 bases and 6 bases respectively, with 10 bases between them. Germline V gives CDR1 SEHNR, CDR2 FQNEAQ (reference sequence). This CDR3 has 14 residues. The V call is TRBV7-9, the J call TRBJ1-4, with D possibly being TRBD1 (6 bases). This receptor was identified in a human donor in good health (CMV status not recorded). Some clones in this sample may be carry-over from other donors' samples. This sample comprised cultured CD8+ T cells from PBMCs, obtained from culture after CMV antigen stimulation. The CDR3, as DNA: TGTGCCAGCAGCTTACCAGGGGTAGATGAAAAACTGTTTTTT. It specifies CASSLPGVDEKLFF. The variable domain in full, with the rest retrieved from reference TRBV7-9 and TRBJ1-4, is DTGVSQNPRHKITKRGQNVTFRCDPISEHNRLYWYRQTLGQGPEFLTYFQNEAQLEKSRLLSDRFSAERPKGSFSTLEIQRTEQGDSAMYLCASSLPGVDEKLFFGSGTQLSVL.